Given below is one T cell receptor beta chain in context. Other DNA sequences within the sample encode an identical CDR3. Germline V gives CDR1 MNHNS, CDR2 SASEGT. V lost 1 base to trimming and J lost 2 bases, with 0 bases between them. The CDR3 has 12 residues. TCRdb keeps only in-frame clones here, not all; method: immunoSEQ multiplex PCR. Seen here are 1 million to 1.3 million clones, around three quarters observed once, and the top ten hold under 0.8%. This sample stems from a study of shared clonotypes between healthy human individuals. Study background: Donors, aged 18 to 49, were a couple of women and a few men.

Splitting the CD4+ cells yielded a CD45RA+ naive subset and a CD45RA-negative memory subset. Sample: memory CD4+ T cells from PBMCs. Indicated subset: CD45RA-negative fraction. The V gene is TRBV6-1, the J gene TRBJ1-5; unclear D gene. The sequence came from a man between 18 and 29 years old in good health. Some clones in this sample may be carry-over from other donors' samples. This CDR3 reads CASSEGNQPQHF. The CDR3 DNA sequence: TGTGCCAGCAGTGAAGGCAATCAGCCCCAGCATTTT.